The clone carrying this T cell receptor beta chain was observed at least ten times. The sample belongs to a study of T-cell reconstitution after alpha-beta-depleted transplantation in children. Unique molecular identifiers were used in preparing the TCRbeta library. MiXCR, applied by TCRdb to the PCR reads, yields one record per CDR3 protein. Here the sample spans some 640,000 distinct CDR3 sequences, roughly 17% being singletons. The CDR3 totals 17 residues. V was pared by 1 base and J by 4 bases, with 7 bases of the junction left unmatched. Germline CDR1 and CDR2: SGHTA and FQGNSA. This receptor was taken from a human donor who donated a stem cell graft to a child with acute myeloid leukemia. The sequencing used PBMCs from the stem cell graft donor, collected from the stem cell graft. The gene calls are TRBV7-2 and TRBJ2-1, with 10 bases matching TRBD2. As DNA, the CDR3 is TGTGCCAGCAGCTTAGGAGCTAGCGGGGGCCCTTACAATGAGCAGTTCTTC. Amino acid sequence: CASSLGASGGPYNEQFF. Filled out from reference TRBV7-2 and TRBJ2-1, the complete variable domain reads GAGVSQSPSNKVTEKGKDVELRCDPISGHTALYWYRQSLGQGLEFLIYFQGNSAPDKSGLPSDRFSAERTGGSVSTLTIQRTQQEDSAVYLCASSLGASGGPYNEQFFGPGTRLTVL.